This T cell receptor beta chain was identified during a study of identifying expanded T cells in peripheral blood. Broader study findings: About 1.2 clones differed between technical replicates, versus around 15 and 18 over time. Approximately 2-week clone count variance significantly increased as total template count grew.

Details on this clone: Its antigen remains unidentified.

Collection occurred without any documented infections or immune events in donors. This table comes from immunoSEQ multiplex PCR, and its TCRdb copy is limited to in-frame clones, with some not included. This table holds tens of thousands of clones, around 87% found once. V was clipped by 2 bases and J by 4 bases, with 11 bases between them. The germline gives CDR1 MDHEN, CDR2 SYDVKM. CDR3 length: 14 residues. The chain carries TRBV28 and TRBJ1-1, with D maybe TRBD1 (6 bases). The receptor comes from a person between 18 and 75 years old in good health. Sequenced input: blood. The CDR3 sequence: CASSLVHRATEAFF. CDR3 bases: TGTGCCAGCAGTTTAGTCCACAGGGCCACTGAAGCTTTCTTT.